This T cell receptor (beta chain) was documented in a study of T cell responses to AZD1222 COVID-19 vaccine (dated by TCRdb to about 2021). Turning to the overall study: AZD1222 recipients whose second dose came at about 4 weeks and those whose second dose came at about 12 weeks were combined into one group, since spike-specific TCR depth and breadth did not differ between the two schedules. Trial participants were enrolled into age subgroups of 18-55, 56-69 and 70-plus years, which contained approximately 150, 30 and 60 TCR-sequenced participants, respectively. TCR sequencing was performed for fewer than 250 trial participants, of whom 200 to 220 were given two doses of AZD1222 and some 26 were given two doses of MenACWY control vaccine. Points the paper makes about the study in general: Participants were mostly white British and included more females than males, and it was suggested by the authors that clonal diversity may have been underestimated. The vaccine-associated CD4 TCRs covered the entire spike protein, and the dominant responses fell in regions 160-218 and 743-854. The 56-69-year group was small, and its depth increase did not reach significance, likely because of low power. Nearly half of unique spike-specific TCRs reportedly recognized epitopes outside regions mutated in the B.1.351 and B.1.1.7 variants. A significant rise in spike-specific TCR breadth and depth was observed after two AZD1222 doses relative to day 0 and relative to MenACWY recipients. Because no samples from the day 14 peak response were available, repertoires could be characterized only after the peak T cell response. Conclusions about previously exposed vaccinees were limited because only five to seven AZD1222 recipients were SARS-CoV-2 seropositive at baseline.

CDR1 and CDR2, looked up from the germline V gene, are SGHTA and FQGNSA. Measured from the cysteine to the phenylalanine, the CDR3 is 13 residues long. Only the CDR3 portion is preserved as DNA: 39 bases, with reading frame beginning at the first base. V is cut by 1 base and J by 3 bases, and the space between the germline ends is 7 bases. The CDR3 regions of human TCRbeta chains were analyzed by immunosequencing. On the authors' methods: Repertoire TCRs were checked for matches against a reference library of SARS-CoV-2-specific TCRs that had been generated using the MIRA antigen-specificity platform. Breadth was defined as the fraction of unique TCRs that were SARS-CoV-2-associated, and depth was defined as the fraction of total T cells that were SARS-CoV-2-associated. Using the MIRA data, each spike-specific TCR was mapped to the spike region that the TCR reacts to and placed in a CD4 or CD8 class. Log10-transformed breadth and depth values were compared by one-way ANOVA with Sidak's multiple comparisons tests. TCRdb mirrors the immuneACCESS table, restricted to in-frame sequences. Some clones are absent from its copies; in checked studies, under half trace to an unresolved V gene, and the reason for the others is unknown. V and J calls and clone size are as listed in that table; D and trimming were resolved from the DNA. In this sample the table shows over 95,000 clones, around 87% of which occur a single time. The ten largest account for roughly 12% of the sample.

The sample's time point label, in plain terms: baseline before first vaccination. Samples from vaccinated people were obtained from the UK trials COV001 and COV002, which included a single-blind randomized controlled phase 2/3 trial of AZD1222 (ChAdOx1 nCoV-19) in healthy adults. For TCRbeta chain sequencing, PBMC samples were collected from trial participants at day 0 and at day 28 after the second dose. Regarding this clone: It lacks a known antigen. No base-level quality is on record; no much larger clone is a single base apart.

The rearrangement joined TRBV7-2 to TRBJ2-7, with the D segment identity uncertain. The receptor was isolated from an adult in good health. The source was peripheral blood, collected on day 0 of AZD1222 vaccination. Here the CDR3 is given as CASSLDRYYEQYF. In nucleotide form, the sequence is TGTGCCAGCAGCTTAGATAGATACTACGAGCAGTACTTC.